This T cell receptor (beta chain) was sequenced during a study of graft-versus-host responses after intestinal transplantation (dated by TCRdb to about 2021). Some background on the complete study: Recipients received multivisceral, liver-intestinal, or isolated intestinal transplants. Every recipient was given anti-thymocyte globulin induction, then maintenance tacrolimus and steroids for approximately 3 years. Graft-versus-host and host-versus-graft alloreactive T cell clones were tracked in the graft, circulation and bone marrow after intestinal transplantation using bulk TCR-beta CDR3 sequencing. Alloreactive clones were identified by sequencing pre-transplant mixed lymphocyte reaction products and comparing these products with unstimulated pre-transplant donor and recipient T cells. Of the 20 to 30 intestinal transplant recipients enrolled in the cohort, one of whom was a retransplant, a few patients without pretransplant specimens were excluded. A peak of at least 4% donor T cells among recipient peripheral blood mononuclear cells was the definition used for donor T cell macrochimerism. Rather than being sequenced by the commercial service, samples from a few later patients were sequenced in-house on an Illumina MiSeq and processed with MiXCR.

Libraries were built with the immunoSEQ multiplex PCR assay. For most patients, genomic DNA was isolated with the Qiagen DNeasy Blood and Tissue Kit and sent frozen to Adaptive Biotechnologies for TCR sequencing. For most patients, genomic DNA was subjected to high-throughput TCR-beta CDR3 sequencing by Adaptive Biotechnologies. Per the original workflow: Adaptive's ImmunoSEQ software was the source of the TCR sequencing data for over 15 patients, while a few other patients were processed with MiXCR and VDJtools. To correct CD4 versus CD8 sorting errors, sequences present in both subsets at a frequency ratio below 5:1 were removed. CDR3 nucleotide sequences shared between donor and recipient were removed because their origin could not be assigned. To be classed as alloreactive, a clone needed at least 2-fold expansion over unstimulated cells and a minimum CFSE-low frequency of 0.002% (template counts) or 0.001% (read counts). Mappable clones were those detected in sequenced pre-transplant spleen, lymph node, or MLR CFSE-low populations of the donor or recipient. The cumulative frequency of alloreactive clones was calculated as a percentage of all sequences, weighted by copy number. Not all clones reach the TCRdb copy of this immuneACCESS table, which keeps in-frame sequences only. Checked studies attribute under half of the gap to unresolved V genes and leave the rest unexplained. V and J calls and clone size are copied from that table; D and trimming were computed from the DNA. The sample table contains under 100,000 clones; only one count was recorded for about 95% of them. The ten largest clonotypes hold about 0.2% of the sample.

The time point label of this sample denotes: cells obtained before transplantation from donor or recipient. CD3+CD4+ and CD3+CD8+ populations were FACS-sorted from unstimulated pre-transplant donor and recipient cells taken from spleen or lymph nodes. V has 0 bases trimmed and J has 5 bases trimmed; junction bases matching no gene number 4. Reading from cysteine to phenylalanine, the CDR3 counts 14 amino acids. Only CDR3 DNA remains: 42 bases, in frame from the first base. CDR1 and CDR2, per the germline V gene (reference sequence), are SGHNT and YYREEE. Notes on this clone: The antigen it binds to is not known. Base qualities are missing; no much larger clone stands one base away.

Overall results and qualifications from the work: Peak levels of circulating GvH clones were associated with declines in HvG clones early after transplant. The conclusions were limited by the relatively low number and heterogeneity of the intestinal transplant patients. Patients with donor T cell macrochimerism had high GvH to HvG T cell clonal ratios in their allografts. GvH clones were found in recipient bone marrow, and some of the GvH clones appeared earlier in ileal mucosa or blood, which is consistent with an intestinal mucosal origin.

The source was unstimulated CD4+ T cells sorted from spleen or lymph node cells, collected before transplant. This receptor was taken from a human donor who was the organ donor for an intestinal transplant. This receptor chain uses TRBV5-4 and TRBJ1-2; 7 central nucleotides agree with TRBD1. The sequence in DNA is TGTGCCAGCAGCTTGGGGGAACAGGGGTATGGCTACACCTTC. Protein translation: CASSLGEQGYGYTF.